Listed here are 17 T cell receptor beta chains from one sample, sequenced in a study of blood T cell repertoires in COVID-19. Measured with immunoSEQ multiplex PCR; TCRdb has only the in-frame clones, and not every one. The sample shows more than 300,000 clones, around nine tenths of them seen only once. The specimen was peripheral blood. These receptors originate from a woman aged 18 to 35 who had recovered from COVID-19.

The CDR3 DNA reads TGTGCCAGCAGCCCCAGAGGGATCAACACTGAAGCTTTCTTT. Its translation: CASSPRGINTEAFF. The chain has TRBV7-2 and TRBJ1-1; D uncertain. The CDR3 runs to 14 residues. Germline V gene sequence: CDR1 SGHTA, CDR2 FQGNSA. Trimming stripped 5 bases from V and 2 bases from J, with 12 bases between.

The chain is built from TRBV19 and TRBJ2-2, with 8 positions matching TRBD2. From germline, CDR1 is LNHDA and CDR2 SQIVND (reference sequence). V was clipped by 4 bases and J by 5 bases; unmatched bases: 6. The CDR3 runs 15 residues. CDR3 in DNA: TGTGCCAGTAGTACAAGACTAGCGCCGACCGGGGAGCTGTTTTTT. It yields the protein CASSTRLAPTGELFF.

This clone was seen once. V usage is TRBV18 and J usage is TRBJ2-7; 10 nucleotides line up with TRBD1. Germline V lookup: CDR1 KGHSH, CDR2 LQKENI. V lost 4 bases, J lost 2 bases, and 5 bases stayed unmatched. The CDR3 spans 15 residues. As DNA, the CDR3 is TGTGCCAGCTCACGGGGGACAGGGGCGACCTACGAGCAGTACGTC. It translates to CASSRGTGATYEQYV.

The chain uses TRBV2 and TRBJ2-2; 9 bases line up with TRBD1. Germline CDR1 SNHLY, CDR2 FYNNEI. The CDR3 consists of 15 residues. Losses at the gene ends were 3 bases for V and 4 bases for J; bases not matched to a gene: 3. CDR3 sequence reads: CASSDRQGGTGELFF. CDR3 DNA sequence: TGTGCCAGCAGTGACCGACAGGGGGGCACCGGGGAGCTGTTTTTT. Together with reference TRBV2 and TRBJ2-2, the CDR3 gives the full variable domain: EPEVTQTPSHQVTQMGQEVILRCVPISNHLYFYWYRQILGQKVEFLVSFYNNEISEKSEIFDDQFSVERPDGSNFTLKIRSTKLEDSAMYFCASSDRQGGTGELFFGEGSRLTVL.

This chain connects TRBV5-1 to TRBJ2-3; 7 nucleotides match TRBD2. The CDR3 covers 14 residues. The junction had 1 base not matched to a gene; V was cut back by 2 bases and J by 1 base. Germline V gene sequence: CDR1 SGHRS, CDR2 YFSETQ. This chain's CDR3 is CASSFRGGTDTQYF. In nucleotides, the CDR3 is TGCGCCAGCAGCTTCCGGGGGGGCACAGATACGCAGTATTTT. The whole variable domain, remainder taken from reference TRBV5-1 and TRBJ2-3, is KAGVTQTPRYLIKTRGQQVTLSCSPISGHRSVSWYQQTPGQGLQFLFEYFSETQRNKGNFPGRFSGRQFSNSRSEMNVSTLELGDSALYLCASSFRGGTDTQYFGPGTRLTVL.

V is TRBV4-1 and J is TRBJ2-1; tentative D call: TRBD2 (5 bases). Deletions cut 3 bases from V and 0 bases from J, with 9 bases between. The germline gives CDR1 MGHRA, CDR2 YSYEKL. The CDR3 is made up of 15 amino acids. The CDR3 loop is CASSHDYSSYNEQFF. For the CDR3, the DNA is TGCGCCAGCAGCCACGACTACAGCTCCTACAATGAGCAGTTCTTC.

The V gene is TRBV7-9, the J gene TRBJ1-5; D possibly corresponds to TRBD1 (5 bases). The CDR3 is 17 amino acids. Deletions cut 2 bases from V and 2 bases from J, with 16 bases between. The germline gives CDR1 SEHNR, CDR2 FQNEAQ (reference sequence). In DNA, the CDR3 is TGTGCCAGCAGCTTAAGGCCCTTGGGGGAGGGCAATCAGCCCCAGCATTTT. Amino acid sequence: CASSLRPLGEGNQPQHF.

The chain uses TRBV5-6 and TRBJ2-3, with TRBD2 matching over 9 bases. From germline, CDR1 is SGHDT and CDR2 YYEEEE. The length of the CDR3 is 16 residues. V dropped 3 bases and J dropped 6; count of bases not matched to a gene: 11. The CDR3 loop reads CASSSLLAGIPDTQYF. The CDR3 DNA reads as TGTGCCAGCAGCTCGTTACTAGCGGGTATCCCGGATACGCAGTATTTT.

The chain links TRBV6-5 to TRBJ1-6, with 9 bases matching TRBD1. The germline CDR1 and CDR2 sequences are MNHEY and SVGAGI. The CDR3 consists of 15 residues. The J segment lost 9 bases and the V segment lost 4 bases, leaving 7 bases of the junction unmatched. CDR3 region: CASSFGTGSFSPLHF. The CDR3 DNA reads TGTGCCAGCAGTTTTGGGACAGGGTCTTTTTCACCCCTCCACTTT.

V is TRBV21-1 and J is TRBJ1-1. TRBV21-1 is a known pseudogene. The CDR3 contains 14 residues. The CDR3 region has the DNA TGTGCCAGCAGCAAAGTCGTTCGAGACACTGAAGCTTTCTTT. The encoded protein is CASSKVVRDTEAFF.

V gene TRBV27 combines with J gene TRBJ2-5; 10 positions match TRBD2. V gave up 6 bases and J gave up 5 bases; unmatched junction bases: 6. Germline CDR1 MNHEY, CDR2 SMNVEV (reference sequence). The CDR3 has 14 amino acids. This CDR3 reads CASRLLAGMETQYF. The CDR3 nucleotides read TGTGCCAGCAGGTTACTAGCGGGGATGGAGACCCAGTACTTC.

The rearrangement uses TRBV19 and TRBJ1-1; no clear D. V was pared by 7 bases and J by 1 base, with 16 bases between. The germline V gene encodes CDR1 LNHDA and CDR2 SQIVND (reference sequence). The CDR3 is 15 residues long. The CDR3 loop reads CASNTWEGRNTEAFF. The CDR3 nucleotides are TGTGCCAGTAACACATGGGAGGGCCGGAACACTGAAGCTTTCTTT.

This chain links TRBV7-9 with TRBJ1-2, with unresolved D. The V end lost 5 bases, the J end lost 6 bases, and 19 bases lay between the germline ends. The germline V gene has CDR1 SEHNR and CDR2 FQNEAQ (reference sequence). The CDR3 is 15 residues long. CDR3 nucleotide sequence: TGTGCCAGCAGCCTTGGGCTTGGTGACCAGGATGGCTACACCTTC. This translates into CASSLGLGDQDGYTF.

The rearrangement joins TRBV11-2 to TRBJ2-1; perhaps TRBD2 as D (5 bases). Germline CDR1 and CDR2: SGHAT and FQNNGV. Between the trimmed V and J ends, which lost 2 bases and 0 bases, there was a span of 11 bases. This CDR3 is built from 16 residues. CDR3 amino acids: CASSLIHRDSYNEQFF. CDR3 in DNA: TGTGCCAGCAGCTTAATACATCGGGACTCCTACAATGAGCAGTTCTTC.

Regarding this clone: The same CDR3 is also encoded by other DNA sequences in this sample. J is TRBJ1-5 and V is TRBV2; D remains unclear. V was clipped by 6 bases and J by 0 bases, with 6 bases between them. Germline lookup yields CDR1 SNHLY and CDR2 FYNNEI. The CDR3 runs 13 residues. The CDR3 DNA is TGTGCCAGCAGGGGAGATAGCAATCAGCCCCAGCATTTT. It encodes CASRGDSNQPQHF.

The chain uses TRBV7-2 and TRBJ1-3; 10 bases map to TRBD1. Germline V lookup: CDR1 SGHTA, CDR2 FQGNSA. There are 14 residues in the CDR3. Trimming removed 5 bases from V and 8 bases from J; junction bases left unmatched: 6. CDR3 in DNA: TGTGCCAGCAGCACCCGGGACAGGGGCCACACCATATATTTT. It specifies CASSTRDRGHTIYF.

The J gene is TRBJ1-4, the V gene TRBV2; 10 bases are shared with TRBD1. Germline CDR1 SNHLY, CDR2 FYNNEI. The length of the CDR3 is 14 residues. With 10 bases clipped from V and 5 bases from J, the junction kept 7 bases outside the gene matches. CDR3 coding DNA: TGTGCCACCAAGAGGACAGGGGGGAATGAAAAACTGTTTTTT. It codes for CATKRTGGNEKLFF. The whole variable domain, filled in from reference TRBV2 and TRBJ1-4, reads EPEVTQTPSHQVTQMGQEVILRCVPISNHLYFYWYRQILGQKVEFLVSFYNNEISEKSEIFDDQFSVERPDGSNFTLKIRSTKLEDSAMYFCATKRTGGNEKLFFGSGTQLSVL.